The sample holds many counts of the clone carrying this T cell receptor (beta chain). The target antigen is unknown. J lost 3 bases, V lost 5 bases, and 2 bases had no gene match. This CDR3 has 14 amino acids. Per germline, CDR1 DFQATT and CDR2 SNEGSKA (reference sequence). The data were obtained in a study of neurological immune-mediated disorders. Study results and limitations: When repertoires were grouped phylogenetically, those of 18 of 34 multiple sclerosis patients fell into one related-CDR3 cluster, a possible signature.

Synthesis of cDNA was performed by 5'RACE using 10-nucleotide random UMIs. Over 170 million TCR-beta sequences (from 15-18 subjects) were yielded by each sequencing run. TCRdb analysed the 5' RACE reads with MiXCR anew, one entry per CDR3 protein. The data show 50,000 or so distinct CDR3 sequences, roughly 3.8% seen once. V gene TRBV20-1 combines with J gene TRBJ2-2; 11 bases align to TRBD2. This receptor was taken from a man aged 55-75 years with multiple sclerosis. The sequenced sample was PBMCs. The CDR3 spells CSARLAGYTGELFF. The DNA for the CDR3 is TGCAGTGCTCGACTAGCGGGATACACCGGGGAGCTGTTTTTT.